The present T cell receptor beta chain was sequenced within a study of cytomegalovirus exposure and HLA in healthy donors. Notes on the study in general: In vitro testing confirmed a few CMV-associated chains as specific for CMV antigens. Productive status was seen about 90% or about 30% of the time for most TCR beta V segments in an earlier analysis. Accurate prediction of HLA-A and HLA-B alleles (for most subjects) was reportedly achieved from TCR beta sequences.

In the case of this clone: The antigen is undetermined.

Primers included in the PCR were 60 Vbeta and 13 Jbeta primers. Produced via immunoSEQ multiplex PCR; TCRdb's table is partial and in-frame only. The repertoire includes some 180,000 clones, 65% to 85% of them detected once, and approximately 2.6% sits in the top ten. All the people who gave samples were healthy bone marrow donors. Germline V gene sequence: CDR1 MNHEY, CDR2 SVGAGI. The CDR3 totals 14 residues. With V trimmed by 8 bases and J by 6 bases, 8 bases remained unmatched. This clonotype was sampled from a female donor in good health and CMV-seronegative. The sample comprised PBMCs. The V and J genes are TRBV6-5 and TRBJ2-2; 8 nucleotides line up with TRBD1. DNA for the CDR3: TGTGCCAGCGGCACAGGGGGAGGTGCCGGGGAGCTGTTTTTT. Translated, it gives CASGTGGGAGELFF.